A selection of T cell receptor beta chains follows, all from one sample in a study of shared clonotypes between healthy human individuals. Produced via immunoSEQ multiplex PCR; TCRdb's table is partial and in-frame only. The sample yields about 2,500,000 clones, around 94% seen once. The source material was naive CD4+ T cells sorted from blood. These receptors were obtained from a man between 18 and 35 years old in good health. The CDR3 runs from the conserved cysteine through the conserved F or W. D genes are given only for firm matches. Expanded clones get a size class; other rows say once, few or many, or leave the size out.

. | 14 | TRBJ1-2 | TRBV7-2 | . | TGTGCCAGCAGCAACAGGGCCCCGTTCTATGGCTACACCTTC | CASSNRAPFYGYTF
. | 15 | TRBJ1-5 | TRBV5-1 | . | TGCGCCAGCAGCCTGGGACCCGATAGCAATCAGCCCCAGCATTTT | CASSLGPDSNQPQHF
TRBD1 | 17 | TRBJ1-5 | TRBV19 | . | TGTGCCAGTAGTTCCCACGTCGTACAGGGGGCCAGTCAGCCCCAGCATTTT | CASSSHVVQGASQPQHF
. | 12 | TRBJ2-7 | TRBV28 | . | TGTGCCAGCAGTTTACGACAGGTCGAGCAGTACTTC | CASSLRQVEQYF
. | 14 | TRBJ1-1 | TRBV6-1 | . | TGTGCCAGCACCCACCCCACACTGAACACTGAAGCTTTCTTT | CASTHPTLNTEAFF
. | 17 | TRBJ2-3 | TRBV7-3 | . | TGTGCCAGCAGCCCCCAAGGCGCAGGGGTCCTCACAGATACGCAGTATTTT | CASSPQGAGVLTDTQYF
. | 15 | TRBJ1-2 | TRBV4-3 | . | TGCGCCAGCAGCCAAGATAGAGGACACGGCTATGGCTACACCTTC | CASSQDRGHGYGYTF
. | 16 | TRBJ2-7 | TRBV15 | once | TGTGCCACCAAGCTCCTGGGGGGAACACATTCCTACGAGCAGTACTTC | CATKLLGGTHSYEQYF
. | 14 | TRBJ2-5 | TRBV2 | . | TGTGCCAGCAGTCCCTCCAGCATCCGGGAGACCCAGTACTTC | CASSPSSIRETQYF
. | 16 | TRBJ2-6 | TRBV7-9 | . | TGTGCCAGCAGCTTGGGCCCGATCTCTGGGGCCAACGTCCTGACTTTC | CASSLGPISGANVLTF
TRBD1 | 19 | TRBJ1-2 | TRBV4-1 | once | TGCGCCAGCAGCCTCACCCCAGGGGGGCGTAAAGAGCCTGTCTATGGCTACACCTTC | CASSLTPGGRKEPVYGYTF
. | 14 | TRBJ1-2 | TRBV10-2 | . | TGCGCCAGCAGTGATGGGTTAGAACACTATGGCTACACCTTC | CASSDGLEHYGYTF
. | 13 | TRBJ2-2 | TRBV5-1 | . | TGCGCCAGCAGCTTGGGGATGGCCGGGGAGCTGTTTTTT | CASSLGMAGELFF
. | 14 | TRBJ2-7 | TRBV30 | once | TGTGCCTGGAGTAGTGGCGTAGGGGCGCAGGGGCAGTACTTC | CAWSSGVGAQGQYF
. | 13 | TRBJ2-5 | TRBV5-4 | . | TGTGCCAGCAGCTTGAAGGACTCCCAGTCCCAGTACTTC | CASSLKDSQSQYF
. | 14 | TRBJ2-5 | TRBV14 | . | TGTGCCAGCAGCCGACTGGACTTCAGGGAGACCCAGTACTTC | CASSRLDFRETQYF
TRBD2 | 15 | TRBJ2-7 | TRBV18 | . | TGTGCCAGCTCACCACAAGCGGGGGACCTCTACGAGCAGTACTTC | CASSPQAGDLYEQYF
. | 15 | TRBJ2-3 | TRBV2 | . | TGTGCCAGCAGTAGAGACTACTCTTCATTGGATACGCAGTATTTT | CASSRDYSSLDTQYF
TRBD1 | 14 | TRBJ1-1 | TRBV2 | . | TGTGCCAGCAGCCCCAGGGGGGGGGACACTGAAGCTTTCTTT | CASSPRGGDTEAFF
. | 15 | TRBJ1-3 | TRBV5-6 | . | TGTGCCAGCAGCCGGGACCTGGGCTCTGGAAACACCATATATTTT | CASSRDLGSGNTIYF
. | 16 | TRBJ1-1 | TRBV7-2 | . | TGTGCCAGCAGCTTAGAGGACTGGTGGGGATACACTGAAGCTTTCTTT | CASSLEDWWGYTEAFF
TRBD1 | 14 | TRBJ1-3 | TRBV18 | . | TGTGCCAGCTCACCACGGACAGGGGAAAACACCATATATTTT | CASSPRTGENTIYF
. | 14 | TRBJ2-3 | TRBV5-6 | . | TGTGCCAGCAGCTTGGGGAGGGCGGCAGATACGCAGTATTTT | CASSLGRAADTQYF
TRBD2 | 16 | TRBJ2-7 | TRBV18 | . | TGTGCCAGCTCACCACTGGCGGGGGGCCATGACTACGAGCAGTACTTC | CASSPLAGGHDYEQYF
. | 15 | TRBJ2-5 | TRBV5-8 | once | TGTGCCAGCAGCTCCTACAGGGCTGGCCAAGAGACCCAGTACTTC | CASSSYRAGQETQYF
. | 12 | TRBJ2-7 | TRBV11-2 | . | TGTGCCAGCTCCTCGGGGTTTTGGGAGCAGTACTTC | CASSSGFWEQYF
TRBD1 | 13 | TRBJ2-5 | TRBV2 | . | TGTGCCAGCAGTCGGGACAGGGAAGAGACCCAGTACTTC | CASSRDREETQYF